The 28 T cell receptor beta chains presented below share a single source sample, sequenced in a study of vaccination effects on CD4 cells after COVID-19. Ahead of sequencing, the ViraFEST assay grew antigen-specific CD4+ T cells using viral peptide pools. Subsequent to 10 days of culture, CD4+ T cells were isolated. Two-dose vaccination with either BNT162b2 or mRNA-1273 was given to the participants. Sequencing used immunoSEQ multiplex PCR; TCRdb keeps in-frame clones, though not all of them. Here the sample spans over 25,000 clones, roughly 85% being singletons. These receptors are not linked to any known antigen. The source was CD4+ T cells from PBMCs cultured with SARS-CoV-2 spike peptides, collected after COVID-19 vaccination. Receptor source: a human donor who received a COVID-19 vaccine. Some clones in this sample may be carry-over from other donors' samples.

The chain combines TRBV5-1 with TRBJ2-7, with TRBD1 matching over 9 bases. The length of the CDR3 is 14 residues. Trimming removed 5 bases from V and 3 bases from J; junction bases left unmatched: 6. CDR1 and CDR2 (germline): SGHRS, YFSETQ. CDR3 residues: CASSQGTGSYEQYV. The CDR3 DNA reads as TGCGCCAGCAGTCAAGGGACAGGGAGCTACGAGCAGTACGTC.

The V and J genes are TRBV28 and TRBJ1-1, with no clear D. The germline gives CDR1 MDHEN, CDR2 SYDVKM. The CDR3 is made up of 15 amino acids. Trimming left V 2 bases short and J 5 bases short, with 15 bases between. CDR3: CASSLLSRPGTEAFF. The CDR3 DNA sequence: TGTGCCAGCAGTTTACTATCCAGGCCCGGGACTGAAGCTTTCTTT.

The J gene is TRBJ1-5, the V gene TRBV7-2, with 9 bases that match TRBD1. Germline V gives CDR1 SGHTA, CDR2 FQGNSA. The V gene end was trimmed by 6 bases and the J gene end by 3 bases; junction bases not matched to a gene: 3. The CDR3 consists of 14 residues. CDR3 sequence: CASRGTGYNQPQHF. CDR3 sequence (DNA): TGTGCCAGCAGGGGGACAGGGTACAATCAGCCCCAGCATTTT.

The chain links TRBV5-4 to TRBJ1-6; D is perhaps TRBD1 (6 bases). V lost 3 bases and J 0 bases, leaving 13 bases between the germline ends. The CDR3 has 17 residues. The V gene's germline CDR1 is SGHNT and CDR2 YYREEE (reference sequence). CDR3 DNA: TGTGCCAGCAGCTGGGGGGCACCGAGCTCCTATAATTCACCCCTCCACTTT. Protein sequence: CASSWGAPSSYNSPLHF.

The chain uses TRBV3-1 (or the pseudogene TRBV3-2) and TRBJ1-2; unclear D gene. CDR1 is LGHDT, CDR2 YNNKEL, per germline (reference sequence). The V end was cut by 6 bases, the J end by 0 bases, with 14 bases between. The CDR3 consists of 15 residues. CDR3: CASSFLRLPNYGYTF. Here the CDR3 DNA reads TGTGCCAGCAGTTTTTTGCGATTGCCTAACTATGGCTACACCTTC.

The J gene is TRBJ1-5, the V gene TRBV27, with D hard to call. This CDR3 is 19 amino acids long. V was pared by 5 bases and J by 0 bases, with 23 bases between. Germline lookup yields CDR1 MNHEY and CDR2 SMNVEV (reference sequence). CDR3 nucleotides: TGTGCCAGCAGTCCACTTCGCAGCAGGATGGTGGGTAGCAATCAGCCCCAGCATTTT. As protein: CASSPLRSRMVGSNQPQHF.

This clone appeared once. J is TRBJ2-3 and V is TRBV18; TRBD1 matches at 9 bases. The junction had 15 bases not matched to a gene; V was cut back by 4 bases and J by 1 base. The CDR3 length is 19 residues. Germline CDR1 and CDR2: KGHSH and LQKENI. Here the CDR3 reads CASSLDRSPRDRGTDTQYF. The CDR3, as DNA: TGTGCCAGCTCACTAGATCGATCGCCCCGGGACAGGGGCACAGATACGCAGTATTTT. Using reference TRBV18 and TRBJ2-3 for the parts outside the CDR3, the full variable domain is NAGVMQNPRHLVRRRGQEARLRCSPMKGHSHVYWYRQLPEEGLKFMVYLQKENIIDESGMPKERFSAEFPKEGPSILRIQQVVRGDSAAYFCASSLDRSPRDRGTDTQYFGPGTRLTVL.

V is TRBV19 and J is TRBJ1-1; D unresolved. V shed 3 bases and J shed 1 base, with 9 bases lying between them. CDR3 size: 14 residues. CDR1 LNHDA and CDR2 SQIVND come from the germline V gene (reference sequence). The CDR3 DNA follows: TGTGCCAGTAGTATCGGCCCGCAGAACACTGAAGCTTTCTTT. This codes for CASSIGPQNTEAFF. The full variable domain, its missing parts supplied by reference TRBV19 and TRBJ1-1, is DGGITQSPKYLFRKEGQNVTLSCEQNLNHDAMYWYRQDPGQGLRLIYYSQIVNDFQKGDIAEGYSVSREKKESFPLTVTSAQKNPTAFYLCASSIGPQNTEAFFGQGTRLTVV.

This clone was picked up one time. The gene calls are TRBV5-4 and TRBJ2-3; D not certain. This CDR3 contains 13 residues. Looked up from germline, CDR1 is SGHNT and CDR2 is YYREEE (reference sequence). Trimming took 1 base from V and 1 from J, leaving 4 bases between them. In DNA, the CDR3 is TGTGCCAGCAGCTTGAAAGGCACAGATACGCAGTATTTT. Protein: CASSLKGTDTQYF.

CDR3 in amino acids: CSVEKGAETQYF. CDR3 nucleotide sequence: TGCAGCGTTGAAAAGGGGGCCGAGACCCAGTACTTC. This rearrangement joins TRBV29-1 to TRBJ2-5; 7 nucleotides align to TRBD1. The CDR3 runs 12 residues. Germline CDR1 is SQVTM and CDR2 is ANQGSEA. After removal of 2 bases from V and 5 bases from J, the junction contained 2 bases not matched to a gene.

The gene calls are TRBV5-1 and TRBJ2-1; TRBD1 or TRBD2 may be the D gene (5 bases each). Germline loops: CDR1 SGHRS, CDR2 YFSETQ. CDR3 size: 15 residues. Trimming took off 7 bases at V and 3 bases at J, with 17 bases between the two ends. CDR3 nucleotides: TGCGCCAGCCGCCGGTCCGGGGCGGGCTACAATGAGCAGTTCTTC. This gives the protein CASRRSGAGYNEQFF. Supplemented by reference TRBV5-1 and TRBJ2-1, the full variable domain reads KAGVTQTPRYLIKTRGQQVTLSCSPISGHRSVSWYQQTPGQGLQFLFEYFSETQRNKGNFPGRFSGRQFSNSRSEMNVSTLELGDSALYLCASRRSGAGYNEQFFGPGTRLTVL.

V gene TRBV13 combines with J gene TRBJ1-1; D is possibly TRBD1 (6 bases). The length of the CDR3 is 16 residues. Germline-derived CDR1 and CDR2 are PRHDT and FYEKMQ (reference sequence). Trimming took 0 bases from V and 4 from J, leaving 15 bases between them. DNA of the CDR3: TGTGCCAGCAGCTTAGGCAACAGGGCGGGAACCACTGAAGCTTTCTTT. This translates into CASSLGNRAGTTEAFF.

The CDR3 reads CASSPQSDRTSEAFF. CDR3 nucleotide sequence: TGTGCCAGCTCACCCCAATCCGACAGGACCTCTGAAGCTTTCTTT. The rearrangement links TRBV18 to TRBJ1-1; weak D call: TRBD1 (6 bases). This CDR3 has 15 residues. Trimming removed 3 bases at V and 6 bases at J, with 17 bases between. The germline V gene has CDR1 KGHSH and CDR2 LQKENI.

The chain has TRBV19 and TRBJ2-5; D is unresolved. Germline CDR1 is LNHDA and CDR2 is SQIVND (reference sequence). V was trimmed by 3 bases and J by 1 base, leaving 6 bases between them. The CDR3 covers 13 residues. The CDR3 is CASSMGFQETQYF. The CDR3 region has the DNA TGTGCCAGTAGTATGGGGTTCCAAGAGACCCAGTACTTC. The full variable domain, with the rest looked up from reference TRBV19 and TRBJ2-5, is DGGITQSPKYLFRKEGQNVTLSCEQNLNHDAMYWYRQDPGQGLRLIYYSQIVNDFQKGDIAEGYSVSREKKESFPLTVTSAQKNPTAFYLCASSMGFQETQYFGPGTRLLVL.

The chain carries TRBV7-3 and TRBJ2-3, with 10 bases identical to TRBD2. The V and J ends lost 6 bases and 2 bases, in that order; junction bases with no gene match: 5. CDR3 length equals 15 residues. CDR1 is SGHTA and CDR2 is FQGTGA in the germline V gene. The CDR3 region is CASSPGLAFTDTQYF. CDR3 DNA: TGTGCCAGCAGTCCGGGACTAGCGTTCACAGATACGCAGTATTTT.

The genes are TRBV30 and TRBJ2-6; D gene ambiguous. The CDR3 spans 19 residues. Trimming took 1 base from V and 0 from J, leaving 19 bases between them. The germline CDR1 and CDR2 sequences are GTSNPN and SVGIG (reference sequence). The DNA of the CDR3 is TGTGCCTGGAGTGCCTTCTCGGCAGCGTCTAGCTCTGGGGCCAACGTCCTGACTTTC. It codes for CAWSAFSAASSSGANVLTF.

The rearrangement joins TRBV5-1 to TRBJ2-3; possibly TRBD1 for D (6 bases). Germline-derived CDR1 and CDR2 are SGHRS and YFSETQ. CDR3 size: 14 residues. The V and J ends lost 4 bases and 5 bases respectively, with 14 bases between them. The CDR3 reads CASSIGQTLDTQYF. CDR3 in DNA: TGCGCCAGCAGCATCGGACAGACTCTAGATACGCAGTATTTT.

In DNA form, the CDR3 reads TGTGCCAGCGCGCAGGGCGGGGGGCCGACAGATACGCAGTATTTT. This sequence encodes CASAQGGGPTDTQYF. The chain employs TRBV9 and TRBJ2-3, with 8 bases matching TRBD2. V lost 7 bases, J lost 3 bases, and 10 bases stayed unmatched. CDR3 length: 15 residues. Germline V gene data show CDR1 as SGDLS and CDR2 as YYNGEE.

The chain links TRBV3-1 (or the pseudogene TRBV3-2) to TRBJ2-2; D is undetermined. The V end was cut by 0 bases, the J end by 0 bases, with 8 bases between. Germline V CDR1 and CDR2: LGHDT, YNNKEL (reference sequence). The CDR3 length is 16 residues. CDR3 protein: CASSQERKANTGELFF. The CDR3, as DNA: TGTGCCAGCAGCCAAGAACGGAAGGCGAACACCGGGGAGCTGTTTTTT.

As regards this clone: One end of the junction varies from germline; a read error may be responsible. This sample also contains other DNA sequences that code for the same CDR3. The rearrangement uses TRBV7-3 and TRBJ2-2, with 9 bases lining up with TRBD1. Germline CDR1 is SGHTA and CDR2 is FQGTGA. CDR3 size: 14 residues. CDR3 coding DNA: TGTGCAAGCAGTTTACAGGGGGCGGGCGGGGAGCTGTTTTTT. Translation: CASSLQGAGGELFF. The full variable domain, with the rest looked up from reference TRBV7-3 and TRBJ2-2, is GAGVSQTPSNKVTEKGKYVELRCDPISGHTALYWYRQSLGQGPEFLIYFQGTGAADDSGLPNDRFFAVRPEGSVSTLKIQRTERGDSAVYLCASSLQGAGGELFFGEGSRLTVL.

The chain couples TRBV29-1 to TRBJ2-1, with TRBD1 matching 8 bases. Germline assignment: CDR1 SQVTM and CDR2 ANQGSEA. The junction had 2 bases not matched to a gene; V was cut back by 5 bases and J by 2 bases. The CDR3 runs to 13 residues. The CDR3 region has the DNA TGCAGCGTTCGACAGGGGACCTACAATGAGCAGTTCTTC. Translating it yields CSVRQGTYNEQFF.

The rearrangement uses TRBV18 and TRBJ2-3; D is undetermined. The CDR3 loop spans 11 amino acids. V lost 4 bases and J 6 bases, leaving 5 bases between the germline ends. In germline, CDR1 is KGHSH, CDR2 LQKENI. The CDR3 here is CASSLEDTQYF. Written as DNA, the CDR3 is TGTGCCAGCTCACTTGAGGATACGCAGTATTTT.

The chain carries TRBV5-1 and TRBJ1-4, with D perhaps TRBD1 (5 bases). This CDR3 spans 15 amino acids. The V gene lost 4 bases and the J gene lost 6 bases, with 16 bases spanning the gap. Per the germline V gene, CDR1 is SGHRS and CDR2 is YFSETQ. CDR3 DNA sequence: TGCGCCAGCAGCCCCCTGGGTAGGGGATATGAAAAACTGTTTTTT. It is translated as CASSPLGRGYEKLFF.

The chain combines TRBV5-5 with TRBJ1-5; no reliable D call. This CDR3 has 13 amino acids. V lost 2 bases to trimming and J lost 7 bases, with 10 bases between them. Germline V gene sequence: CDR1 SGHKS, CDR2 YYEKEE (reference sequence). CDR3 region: CASSFNNDQPQHF. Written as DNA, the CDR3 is TGTGCCAGCAGCTTTAATAATGACCAGCCCCAGCATTTT.

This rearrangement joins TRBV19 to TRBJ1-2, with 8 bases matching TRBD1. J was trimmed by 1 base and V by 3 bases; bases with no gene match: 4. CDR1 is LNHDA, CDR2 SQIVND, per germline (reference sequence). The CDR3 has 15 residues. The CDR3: CASSIQGANNYGYTF. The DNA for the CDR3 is TGTGCCAGTAGTATTCAGGGGGCAAATAACTATGGCTACACCTTC.

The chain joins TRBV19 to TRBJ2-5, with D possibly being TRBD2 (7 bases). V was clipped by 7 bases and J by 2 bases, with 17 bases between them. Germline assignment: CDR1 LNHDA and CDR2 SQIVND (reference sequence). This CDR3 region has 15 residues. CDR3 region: CASTDSAGTQETQYF. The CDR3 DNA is TGTGCCAGTACCGACTCAGCGGGGACACAAGAGACCCAGTACTTC.

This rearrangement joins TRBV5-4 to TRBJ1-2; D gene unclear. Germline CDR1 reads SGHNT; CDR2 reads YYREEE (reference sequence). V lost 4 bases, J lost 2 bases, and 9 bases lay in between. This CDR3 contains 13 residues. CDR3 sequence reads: CASSLDGNYGYTF. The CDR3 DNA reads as TGTGCCAGCAGCCTCGACGGGAACTATGGCTACACCTTC.

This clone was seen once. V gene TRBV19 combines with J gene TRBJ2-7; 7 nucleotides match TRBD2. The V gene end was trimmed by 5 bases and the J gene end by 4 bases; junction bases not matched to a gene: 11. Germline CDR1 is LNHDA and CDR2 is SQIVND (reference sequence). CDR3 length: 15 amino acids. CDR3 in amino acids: CASSAGIRGLYEQYV. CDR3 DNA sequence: TGTGCCAGTAGTGCGGGGATCCGGGGACTATACGAGCAGTACGTC.